These T cell receptor beta chains were read from a single sample in a study of early T cells in non-severe SARS-CoV-2 infection. TCRdb passed the 5' RACE reads through MiXCR, listing each CDR3 protein once. The sample includes about 61,000 distinct CDR3 sequences, around 13% of them seen just once. Specimen: whole blood, collected at baseline. The receptors here all came from an adult who was a healthcare worker with PCR-confirmed SARS-CoV-2 infection or an uninfected control (not recorded which). The donor label of this sample is uncertain. CDR3s include the opening cysteine and the closing phenylalanine or tryptophan.

V gene	J gene	CDR3 protein
TRBV15	TRBJ2-5	CATSRPEETQYF
TRBV3-1	TRBJ1-3	CASNDRVHGNTIYF
TRBV7-2	TRBJ1-2	CASSSRQEGYYGYTF
TRBV3-1	TRBJ1-2	CASSQQGPDYGYTF
TRBV9	TRBJ2-3	CASSVSPGASGGDTQYF
TRBV7-2	TRBJ2-1	CASSLGLAGGVYNEQFF
TRBV10-3	TRBJ1-5	CAISESPGSNQPQHF
TRBV7-9	TRBJ1-1	CASSLSGGTEAFF
TRBV11-2	TRBJ2-1	CASTRGRGSYNEQFF
TRBV14	TRBJ2-1	CASSPLRLAGEQFF
TRBV5-4	TRBJ2-3	CASSLGHVPSTDTQYF
TRBV6-5	TRBJ1-1	CASSYRGRRGTEAFF
TRBV6-1	TRBJ1-1	CASSEGMAGVNTEAFF
TRBV20-1	TRBJ2-3	CSAIPGTTIIGDTQYF
TRBV15	TRBJ2-3	CATSRASTDTQYF
TRBV21-1	TRBJ2-1	CASSKGARRTPNEQFF
TRBV10-3	TRBJ1-6	CAISPQGSYNSPLHF
TRBV20-1	TRBJ2-2	CSARGVRTSGGTGELFF
TRBV6-5	TRBJ2-3	CASSSTSGGVDTQYF
TRBV10-1	TRBJ1-2	CASSPEQGRGYTF
TRBV5-1	TRBJ2-5	CASSLAEQETQYF
TRBV3-1	TRBJ1-6	CASSQGQLIYNSPLHF
TRBV7-3	TRBJ2-3	CASSSLAGNTDTQYF
TRBV4-1	TRBJ2-1	CASSHKDRGSYNEQFF
TRBV30	TRBJ1-1	CAWSSPWQGTVGTEAFF
TRBV27	TRBJ2-4	CASSLWDRGTKNIQYF
TRBV19	TRBJ2-4	CASSSPGTGWNIQYF
TRBV14	TRBJ2-5	CASRLRGTGELKTQYF
TRBV7-9	TRBJ2-1	CASSPPETGNNEQFF
TRBV30	TRBJ2-5	CAWGAHLDSSQETQYF
TRBV19	TRBJ1-5	CATNLQISNQPQHF